This passage covers 29 T cell receptor beta chains from one sample sequenced in a study of T cells expressing NK-cell markers. TCRdb reprocessed the 5' RACE reads and reports one entry per CDR3 protein, with no DNA. Here the sample table reports 150,000 to 180,000 distinct CDR3 sequences. Material: blood T cells: a sorted CD56 or NKG2C T cell subset, CD4+ or CD8+ T cells, or bulk PBMC T cells (not recorded which). Receptors were obtained from a woman in her forties or fifties in good health.

The gene calls are TRBV19 and TRBJ2-3; TCRdb's D gene call, TRBD2, goes unchecked for lack of DNA. The CDR3 is 15 residues long. Germline V gene sequence: CDR1 LNHDA, CDR2 SQIVND (reference sequence). CDR3 residues: CASSSGLTSTDTQYF.

The chain employs TRBV29-1 and TRBJ2-7; TCRdb outputs TRBD2, but without DNA this stays unchecked. Germline CDR1 and CDR2: SQVTM and ANQGSEA. This CDR3 has 15 residues. This CDR3 reads CSVTKLADQTYEQYF.

The rearrangement links TRBV12-3 or TRBV12-4 to TRBJ2-5; the D call from TCRdb, TRBD1, cannot be confirmed without DNA. This CDR3 contains 15 residues. The CDR3: CASSLLGRLQETQYF.

The rearrangement joins TRBV27 to TRBJ2-1; as DNA is missing, the TRBD2 call by TCRdb cannot be tested. The germline CDR1 and CDR2 sequences are MNHEY and SMNVEV (reference sequence). This CDR3 has 17 residues. The chain's CDR3 is CASTHPGAGGSYNEQFF.

The chain has TRBV27 and TRBJ2-7. The CDR3 consists of 14 residues. The germline CDR1 and CDR2 sequences are MNHEY and SMNVEV (reference sequence). The CDR3: CASSLIDKTYEQYF.

This CDR3 is CSASTGTSGIQETQYF. The V and J genes are TRBV20-1 and TRBJ2-5; TCRdb picks TRBD2, but there is no DNA to check that call. CDR1 DFQATT and CDR2 SNEGSKA come from the germline V gene (reference sequence). The CDR3 runs to 16 residues.

V and J are TRBV11-1 and TRBJ2-7; TCRdb calls TRBD2, which cannot be checked without DNA. The CDR3 runs 16 residues. Germline assignment: CDR1 SGHAT and CDR2 FQDESV (reference sequence). The CDR3 loop reads CASSLRGTSGSDEQYF.

The CDR3 is CASSLTSGLADTQYF. V gene TRBV7-8 combines with J gene TRBJ2-3; TCRdb names TRBD2, which stays unverified in the absence of DNA. CDR3 size: 15 residues. CDR1 is SGHVS and CDR2 is FQNEAQ in the germline V gene.

This rearrangement joins TRBV27 to TRBJ2-7; TCRdb gives TRBD1 as the D gene, but with no DNA this cannot be confirmed. The CDR3 loop spans 14 amino acids. Germline V lookup: CDR1 MNHEY, CDR2 SMNVEV (reference sequence). The chain's CDR3 is CASGSIIRVDEQYF.

J is TRBJ2-3 and V is TRBV11-2; TCRdb's assignment of TRBD1 cannot be checked, as there is no DNA. The CDR3 extends over 13 amino acids. The germline gives CDR1 SGHAT, CDR2 FQNNGV. The CDR3 reads CASSSRGRDTQYF.

The chain is built from TRBV20-1 and TRBJ2-7. Germline values: CDR1 DFQATT, CDR2 SNEGSKA (reference sequence). The CDR3 is made up of 15 amino acids. CDR3 sequence: CSARDNGGSTYEQYF.

The chain's CDR3 is CASSFGQGHNEQFF. The chain combines TRBV12-3 or TRBV12-4 with TRBJ2-1; checking the TCRdb D call of TRBD1 is not possible without DNA. The CDR3 has 14 amino acids.

The rearrangement links TRBV11-3 to TRBJ2-1; TCRdb outputs TRBD2, but without DNA this stays unchecked. Germline V gene lookup returns CDR1 SGHNT and CDR2 YENEEA. The CDR3 extends over 15 amino acids. The CDR3 protein is CASSQISREGNEQFF.

The J gene is TRBJ2-4, the V gene TRBV20-1. Germline-derived CDR1 and CDR2 are DFQATT and SNEGSKA (reference sequence). The CDR3 length is 14 residues. CDR3 sequence reads: CSVDDTLHKNIQYF.

The chain is built from TRBV9 and TRBJ1-1; absent DNA, TCRdb's TRBD1 call cannot be checked. CDR1 is SGDLS, CDR2 YYNGEE, per germline. CDR3 length: 13 residues. This CDR3 is CASSGDRSTEAFF.

This rearrangement joins TRBV19 to TRBJ2-1; as DNA is missing, the TRBD2 call by TCRdb cannot be tested. Germline V gene lookup returns CDR1 LNHDA and CDR2 SQIVND (reference sequence). This CDR3 region has 16 residues. The CDR3 reads CASMGGVAGGYNEQFF.

The rearrangement joins TRBV12-3 or TRBV12-4 to TRBJ1-2; TCRdb picks TRBD1, but there is no DNA to check that call. There are 15 residues in the CDR3. The CDR3 protein is CASSGGQGLLYGYTF.

The rearrangement joins TRBV29-1 to TRBJ2-1; TCRdb names TRBD1, which stays unverified in the absence of DNA. CDR1 is SQVTM, CDR2 ANQGSEA, per germline. The CDR3 loop spans 11 amino acids. CDR3 amino acids: CSTRAHNEQFF.

V is TRBV5-1 and J is TRBJ2-1. This CDR3 is 15 amino acids long. Per the germline V gene, CDR1 is SGHRS and CDR2 is YFSETQ. CDR3 residues: CASSLDETIRDEQFF.

The chain links TRBV20-1 to TRBJ2-1; TCRdb indicates TRBD2, and absent DNA this call remains unverified. There are 13 residues in the CDR3. CDR1 is DFQATT and CDR2 is SNEGSKA in the germline V gene (reference sequence). The CDR3: CSGGTSGYNEQFF.

The V gene is TRBV27, the J gene TRBJ2-1; TCRdb's D gene call, TRBD2, goes unchecked for lack of DNA. Germline lookup yields CDR1 MNHEY and CDR2 SMNVEV (reference sequence). This CDR3 comprises 15 residues. The CDR3 loop reads CASKGLALSYNEQFF.

This chain uses TRBV7-9 with TRBJ2-7. The CDR3 is made up of 13 amino acids. The germline V gene has CDR1 SEHNR and CDR2 FQNEAQ (reference sequence). CDR3 sequence reads: CASSFPSSYEQYF. The complete variable domain, with remaining parts taken from reference TRBV7-9 and TRBJ2-7, reads DTGVSQNPRHKITKRGQNVTFRCDPISEHNRLYWYRQTLGQGPEFLTYFQNEAQLEKSRLLSDRFSAERPKGSFSTLEIQRTEQGDSAMYLCASSFPSSYEQYFGPGTRLTVT.

The chain links TRBV7-9 to TRBJ2-7; TCRdb selects TRBD1, and the lack of DNA leaves this call unchecked. This CDR3 region has 15 residues. The germline V gene has CDR1 SEHNR and CDR2 FQNEAQ (reference sequence). The CDR3: CASSYAQGHYYEQYF.

CDR3 region: CASSHPGTSGSDTQYF. V gene TRBV4-1 combines with J gene TRBJ2-3; TCRdb names TRBD2, which stays unverified in the absence of DNA. Germline CDR1 reads MGHRA; CDR2 reads YSYEKL. The CDR3 consists of 16 residues.

The V gene is TRBV20-1, the J gene TRBJ2-1. The V gene's germline CDR1 is DFQATT and CDR2 SNEGSKA (reference sequence). The CDR3 length is 13 residues. Here the CDR3 reads CSARDGLADEQFF.

This chain connects TRBV24-1 to TRBJ1-4; TCRdb returns TRBD1, unconfirmable since there is no DNA. The CDR3 length is 17 residues. Germline loops: CDR1 KGHDR, CDR2 SFDVKD. This CDR3 reads CATSDPGVGVNNEKLFF.

This chain joins TRBV6-6 and TRBJ1-5. Germline CDR1 MNHNY, CDR2 SVGAGI (reference sequence). The CDR3 runs 13 residues. CDR3 amino acids: CASSGVSVQPQHF.

The V and J genes are TRBV24-1 and TRBJ2-1; as DNA is missing, the TRBD2 call by TCRdb cannot be tested. Per the germline V gene, CDR1 is KGHDR and CDR2 is SFDVKD. The CDR3 length is 16 residues. The CDR3 loop reads CATSDLAGRTHNEQFF.

The rearrangement uses TRBV15 and TRBJ2-1. The CDR3 extends over 14 amino acids. CDR1 is LNHNV, CDR2 YYDKDF, per germline (reference sequence). CDR3 sequence: CATSKKGSYNEQFF.